This TCR beta chain comes out of a study of CD8 T cells in Susac syndrome. Trimming removed 3 bases from V and 3 bases from J, with 7 bases in between. The CDR3 runs 13 residues. CDR1 is SNHLY and CDR2 is FYNNEI in the germline V gene. Sequencing of TCR beta, carried out with a high-throughput approach, was applied to CD8+ and CD4+ T cells from the blood. Negative isolation was used for CD8+ and CD4+ T cells and FACS enrichment for TEMRA cells. The RNA, about 0.45 to 1 ug, was put through reverse transcription using random hexamers. Amplification of TCR beta CDR3 was carried out by immunoSEQ multiplex PCR, which covered 54 Vbeta and 13 Jbeta segments. From the immunoSEQ multiplex PCR reads, TCRdb called clonotypes with MiXCR, one entry per CDR3 protein. The sample records 150,000 or so distinct CDR3 sequences, just under 97% being singletons. Comments on this clonotype: Its antigen remains unidentified.

General study results and limits: The study conceded that its TCR sequencing and HLA analysis involved relatively few individuals.

Sample: CD8+ T cells from PBMCs. The chain carries TRBV2 and TRBJ2-3; D remains ambiguous. The receptor was isolated from a human donor with multiple sclerosis. CDR3 region: CASSEYMTDTQYF. The CDR3 bases are TGTGCCAGCAGTGAGTACATGACAGATACGCAGTATTTT.